The clone carrying this T cell receptor beta chain was observed at least ten times. The antigen remains undetermined. This entry belongs to a study of early T cells in non-severe SARS-CoV-2 infection. Study-level background: From unsorted whole blood, bulk RNA was sequenced, and the chains remained unpaired.

CDR3 size: 15 residues. Study-wide points: Sequences matched to VDJdb favored anti-spike CD8 responses, while private and CD4 specificities were missed.

The TCR library protocol attached unique molecular identifiers to the individual cDNA molecules. TCRdb analysed the 5' RACE reads with MiXCR anew, one entry per CDR3 protein. The data hold roughly 8,500 distinct CDR3 sequences, with about 4.8% observed a single time. What was sequenced was whole blood. The chain recombines TRBV12-2 with TRBJ2-7; TRBD1, the D gene given by the table, was not confirmed from the DNA. TRBV12-2 is flagged as a pseudogene. The TCR was taken from an adult who was a healthcare worker with PCR-confirmed SARS-CoV-2 infection or an uninfected control (not recorded which). The chain's CDR3 is CASRLGCPTAREQYV. The CDR3 DNA reads TGTGCAAGTCGCTTAGGATGCCCCACGGCACGCGAGCAGTACGTC.